This paragraph covers one TCR beta chain sequence. Antigen specificity is unknown. This entry belongs to a study of T-cell reconstitution after alpha-beta-depleted transplantation in children. V shed 3 bases and J shed 5 bases, with 13 bases lying between them. Looked up from germline, CDR1 is DFQATT and CDR2 is SNEGSKA (reference sequence). The CDR3 length is 14 residues. Study-wide results and caveats: Fresh T-cell production supplied most of the T-cell counts and diversity seen one year after transplant. Alpha-beta T cells present about two months after transplant were reported to originate from several hundred expanded graft clones.

The authors prepared the TCRbeta library with unique molecular identifiers. TCRdb re-analysed the PCR reads in MiXCR, keeping a single row per CDR3 protein. Of about 420,000 distinct CDR3 sequences in the sample, under 20% were seen once. The sequencing here drew on PBMCs, mostly from graft donor cells, taken 360 days after TCRalphabeta/CD19-depleted stem cell transplant. The clonotype was recovered from a boy less than two years old who had a stem cell transplant for Wiskott-Aldrich syndrome, so the T cells may come from the graft donor. The chain joins TRBV20-1 to TRBJ2-2, with D maybe TRBD2 (6 bases). The CDR3: CSARIAGGTGELFF. As DNA, the CDR3 is TGCAGTGCTAGGATTGCTGGAGGGACCGGGGAGCTGTTTTTT.